This note documents a single T cell receptor beta chain sequence. There was relapse after autologous stem cell transplantation in every patient, and there was variation in brentuximab vedotin exposure. CD4+ T cells were purified from thawed PBMCs by negative selection. Best responses included complete response and partial response; otherwise, the best response was progressive disease. Per germline, CDR1 SGHRS and CDR2 YFSETQ. V dropped 0 bases and J dropped 7; count of bases not matched to a gene: 6. The CDR3 is made up of 14 amino acids. Generated by immunoSEQ multiplex PCR, the TCRdb table keeps only in-frame clones and is missing some. The table has approximately 9,800 clones, around three quarters seen once; the top ten hold approximately 4.1%. The data were obtained in a study of PD-1 blockade in classical Hodgkin lymphoma.

The origin of this receptor is a human donor with classical Hodgkin lymphoma. The sample was CD4+ T cells from blood, taken at baseline. V gene TRBV5-1 combines with J gene TRBJ2-7, with 8 positions matching TRBD1. As DNA, the CDR3 is TGCGCCAGCAGCTTGGGCCAGGGGGCAAGAGAGCAGTACTTC. It encodes CASSLGQGAREQYF.